Reported below is one T cell receptor beta chain. The data are from a study of blood T cell repertoires in COVID-19. TCRdb's copy holds only in-frame clones and misses some; the assay was immunoSEQ multiplex PCR. The table records 200,000 to 300,000 clones, 85% of them present only once. V dropped 1 base and J dropped 5 bases, with 8 bases sitting between them. Per the germline V gene, CDR1 is SEHNR and CDR2 is FQNEAQ (reference sequence). The CDR3 spans 13 residues. The sequenced sample was peripheral blood. This chain links TRBV7-9 with TRBJ2-5; D is unclear. The source of this sequence is a woman in her sixties with active or convalescent COVID-19. CDR3 in DNA: TGTGCCAGCAGCTTAGGGTTGAGGGAGACCCAGTACTTC. This codes for CASSLGLRETQYF. Based on the CDR3 plus reference TRBV7-9 and TRBJ2-5, the full variable domain is DTGVSQNPRHKITKRGQNVTFRCDPISEHNRLYWYRQTLGQGPEFLTYFQNEAQLEKSRLLSDRFSAERPKGSFSTLEIQRTEQGDSAMYLCASSLGLRETQYFGPGTRLLVL.